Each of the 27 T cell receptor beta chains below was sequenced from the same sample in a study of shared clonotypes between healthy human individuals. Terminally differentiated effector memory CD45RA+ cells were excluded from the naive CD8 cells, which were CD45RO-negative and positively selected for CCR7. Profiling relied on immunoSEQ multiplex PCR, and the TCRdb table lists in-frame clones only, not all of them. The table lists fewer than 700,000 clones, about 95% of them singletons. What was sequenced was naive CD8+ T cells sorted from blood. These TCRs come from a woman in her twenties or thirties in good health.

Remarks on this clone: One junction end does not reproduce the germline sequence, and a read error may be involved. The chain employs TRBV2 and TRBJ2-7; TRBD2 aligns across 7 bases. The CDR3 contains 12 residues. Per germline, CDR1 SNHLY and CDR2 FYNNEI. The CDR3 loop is CASSDRRESLHF. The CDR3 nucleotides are TGTGCCAGCAGTGATAGGCGGGAGTCTCTGCACTTC.

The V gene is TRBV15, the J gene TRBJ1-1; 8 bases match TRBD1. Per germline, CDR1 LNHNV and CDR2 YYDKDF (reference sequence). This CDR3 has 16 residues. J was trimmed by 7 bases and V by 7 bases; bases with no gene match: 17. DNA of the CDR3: TGTGCCACCACGGCCGGGCTAGAAGGACAGGGAAGTGAAGCTTTCTTT. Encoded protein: CATTAGLEGQGSEAFF.

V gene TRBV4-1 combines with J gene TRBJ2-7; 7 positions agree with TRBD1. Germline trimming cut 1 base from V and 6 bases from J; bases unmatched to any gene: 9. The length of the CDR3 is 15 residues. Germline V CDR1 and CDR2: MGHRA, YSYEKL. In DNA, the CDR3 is TGCGCCAGCAGCCAAGCCCCGGGACAGAGGGCCGAGCAGTACTTC. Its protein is CASSQAPGQRAEQYF.

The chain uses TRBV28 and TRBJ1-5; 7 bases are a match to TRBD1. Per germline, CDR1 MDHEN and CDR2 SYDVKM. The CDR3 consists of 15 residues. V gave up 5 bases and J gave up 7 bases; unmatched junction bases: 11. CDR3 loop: CASSNLTGNWQPQHF. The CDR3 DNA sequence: TGTGCCAGCAGTAACTTGACAGGGAACTGGCAGCCCCAGCATTTT.

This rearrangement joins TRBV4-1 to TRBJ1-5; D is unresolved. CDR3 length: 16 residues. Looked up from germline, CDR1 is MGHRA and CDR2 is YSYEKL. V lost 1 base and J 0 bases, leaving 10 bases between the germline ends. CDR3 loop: CASSQGVIYSNQPQHF. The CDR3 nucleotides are TGCGCCAGCAGCCAAGGTGTCATTTATAGCAATCAGCCCCAGCATTTT.

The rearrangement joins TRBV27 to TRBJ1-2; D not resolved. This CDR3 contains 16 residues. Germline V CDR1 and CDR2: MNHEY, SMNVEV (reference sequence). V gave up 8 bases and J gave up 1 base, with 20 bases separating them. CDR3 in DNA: TGTGCCAGCCGTGGAAAAGAGGACGAATTTAACTATGGCTACACCTTC. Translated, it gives CASRGKEDEFNYGYTF.

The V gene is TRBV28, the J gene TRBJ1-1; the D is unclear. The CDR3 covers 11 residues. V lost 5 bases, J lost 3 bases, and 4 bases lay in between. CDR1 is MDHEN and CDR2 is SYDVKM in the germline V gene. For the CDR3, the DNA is TGTGCCAGCAGTCAATACACTGAAGCTTTCTTT. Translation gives CASSQYTEAFF. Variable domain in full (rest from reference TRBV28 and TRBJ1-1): DVKVTQSSRYLVKRTGEKVFLECVQDMDHENMFWYRQDPGLGLRLIYFSYDVKMKEKGDIPEGYSVSREKKERFSLILESASTNQTSMYLCASSQYTEAFFGQGTRLTVV.

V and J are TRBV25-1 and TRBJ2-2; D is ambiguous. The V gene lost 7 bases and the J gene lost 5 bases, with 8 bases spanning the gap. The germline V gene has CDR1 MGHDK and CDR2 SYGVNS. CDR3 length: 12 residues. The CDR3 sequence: CASMGGTGELFF. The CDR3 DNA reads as TGTGCCAGCATGGGTGGGACCGGGGAGCTGTTTTTT.

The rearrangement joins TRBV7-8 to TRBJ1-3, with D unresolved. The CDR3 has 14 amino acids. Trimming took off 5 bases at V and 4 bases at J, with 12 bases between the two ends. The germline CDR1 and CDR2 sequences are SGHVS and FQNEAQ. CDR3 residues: CASSRDVYGNTIYF. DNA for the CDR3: TGTGCCAGCAGCCGCGACGTATACGGAAACACCATATATTTT. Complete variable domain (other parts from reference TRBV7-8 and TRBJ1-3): GAGVSQSPRYKVAKRGQDVALRCDPISGHVSLFWYQQALGQGPEFLTYFQNEAQLDKSGLPSDRFFAERPEGSVSTLKIQRTQQEDSAVYLCASSRDVYGNTIYFGEGSWLTVV.

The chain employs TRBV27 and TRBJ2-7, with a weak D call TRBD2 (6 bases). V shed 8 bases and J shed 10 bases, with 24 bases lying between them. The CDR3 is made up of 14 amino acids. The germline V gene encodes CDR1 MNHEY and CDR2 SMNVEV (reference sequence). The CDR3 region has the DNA TGTGCCAGCGGACCCGGGACTGCCGGAGTAGGTCAGTACTTC. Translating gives CASGPGTAGVGQYF.

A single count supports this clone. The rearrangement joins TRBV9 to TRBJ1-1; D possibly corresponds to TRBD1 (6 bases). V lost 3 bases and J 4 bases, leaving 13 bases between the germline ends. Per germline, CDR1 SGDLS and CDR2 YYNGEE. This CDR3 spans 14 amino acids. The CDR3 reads CASSDMQGSTEAFF. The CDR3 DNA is TGTGCCAGCAGCGACATGCAGGGGAGCACTGAAGCTTTCTTT.

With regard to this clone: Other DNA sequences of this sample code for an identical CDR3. The CDR3 coding sequence is TGTGCCAGCAGTTTAGCAGGGGGCAATCAGCCCCAGCATTTT. Amino acids: CASSLAGGNQPQHF. The chain couples TRBV27 to TRBJ1-5; D is possibly TRBD1 (6 bases). V shed 2 bases and J shed 2 bases, with 7 bases lying between them. This CDR3 spans 14 amino acids. Germline V gives CDR1 MNHEY, CDR2 SMNVEV (reference sequence).

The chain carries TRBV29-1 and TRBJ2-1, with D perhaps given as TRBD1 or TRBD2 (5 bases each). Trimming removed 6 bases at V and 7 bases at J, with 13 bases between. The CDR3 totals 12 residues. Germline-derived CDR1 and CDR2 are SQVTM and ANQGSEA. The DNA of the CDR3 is TGCAGCGTGCAGGGACCACCAAATGAGCAGTTCTTC. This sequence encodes CSVQGPPNEQFF.

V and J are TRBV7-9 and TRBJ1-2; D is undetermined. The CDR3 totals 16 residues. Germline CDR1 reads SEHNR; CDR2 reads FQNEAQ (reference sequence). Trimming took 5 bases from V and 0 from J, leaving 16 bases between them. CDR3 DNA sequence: TGTGCCAGCAGCCCCCTAGATGGGCAGCCTAACTATGGCTACACCTTC. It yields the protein CASSPLDGQPNYGYTF.

The CDR3 region is CASSSWTSGRDNEQYF. The CDR3 DNA reads TGTGCCAGCAGTTCATGGACTAGCGGGAGGGATAACGAGCAGTACTTC. The chain is built from TRBV28 and TRBJ2-7, with 15 bases that match TRBD2. Germline loops: CDR1 MDHEN, CDR2 SYDVKM. The CDR3 is 16 residues long. The V segment lost 4 bases and the J segment 5 bases; nucleotides outside the gene matches: 6. Combining the CDR3 with reference TRBV28 and TRBJ2-7 gives the whole variable domain DVKVTQSSRYLVKRTGEKVFLECVQDMDHENMFWYRQDPGLGLRLIYFSYDVKMKEKGDIPEGYSVSREKKERFSLILESASTNQTSMYLCASSSWTSGRDNEQYFGPGTRLTVT.

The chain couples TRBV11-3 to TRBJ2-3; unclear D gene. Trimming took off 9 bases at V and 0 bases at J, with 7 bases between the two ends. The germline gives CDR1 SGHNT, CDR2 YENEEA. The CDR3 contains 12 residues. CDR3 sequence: CARAPSTDTQYF. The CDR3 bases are TGTGCCAGGGCACCTAGCACAGATACGCAGTATTTT. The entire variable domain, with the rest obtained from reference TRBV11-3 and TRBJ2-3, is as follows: EAGVVQSPRYKIIEKKQPVAFWCNPISGHNTLYWYLQNLGQGPELLIRYENEEAVDDSQLPKDRFSAERLKGVDSTLKIQPAELGDSAVYLCARAPSTDTQYFGPGTRLTVL.

The CDR3 DNA reads as TGTGCCAGTAGTATGTCGGGGGACAGGACCTACGAGCAGTACTTC. Its translation: CASSMSGDRTYEQYF. The rearrangement joins TRBV19 to TRBJ2-7, with 8 positions matching TRBD1. CDR3 length: 15 amino acids. The V gene end was trimmed by 3 bases and the J gene end by 2 bases; junction bases not matched to a gene: 6. Germline CDR1 is LNHDA and CDR2 is SQIVND (reference sequence).

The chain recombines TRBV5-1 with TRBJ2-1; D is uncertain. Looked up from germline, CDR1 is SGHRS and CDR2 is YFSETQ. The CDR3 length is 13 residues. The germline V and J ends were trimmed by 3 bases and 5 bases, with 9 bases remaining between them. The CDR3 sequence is CASSWPGDNEQFF. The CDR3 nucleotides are TGCGCCAGCAGCTGGCCCGGTGACAATGAGCAGTTCTTC.

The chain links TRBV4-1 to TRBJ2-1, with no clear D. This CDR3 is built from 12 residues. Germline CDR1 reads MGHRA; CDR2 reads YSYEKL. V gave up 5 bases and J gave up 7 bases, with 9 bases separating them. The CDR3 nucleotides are TGCGCCAGCAGCACCAGTAGGAATGAGCAGTTCTTC. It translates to CASSTSRNEQFF.

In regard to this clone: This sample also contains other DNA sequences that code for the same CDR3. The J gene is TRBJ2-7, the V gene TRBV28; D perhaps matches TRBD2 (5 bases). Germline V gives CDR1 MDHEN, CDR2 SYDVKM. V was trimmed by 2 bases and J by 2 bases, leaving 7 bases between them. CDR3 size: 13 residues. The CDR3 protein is CASSLGLTYEQYF. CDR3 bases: TGTGCCAGCAGTTTAGGACTCACCTACGAGCAGTACTTC.

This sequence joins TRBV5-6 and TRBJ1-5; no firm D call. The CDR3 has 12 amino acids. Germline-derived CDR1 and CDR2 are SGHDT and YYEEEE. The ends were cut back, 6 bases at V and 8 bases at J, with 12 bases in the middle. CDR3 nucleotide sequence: TGTGCCAGCAACAGTGGTAAGGAGCCCCAGCATTTT. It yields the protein CASNSGKEPQHF.

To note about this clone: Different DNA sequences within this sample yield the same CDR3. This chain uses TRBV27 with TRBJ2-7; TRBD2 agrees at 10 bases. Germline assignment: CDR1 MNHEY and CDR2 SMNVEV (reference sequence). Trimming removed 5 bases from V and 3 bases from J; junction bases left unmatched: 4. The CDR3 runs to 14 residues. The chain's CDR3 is CASSGTSVSYEQYF. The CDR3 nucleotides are TGTGCCAGCAGTGGGACTAGCGTTAGCTACGAGCAGTACTTC.

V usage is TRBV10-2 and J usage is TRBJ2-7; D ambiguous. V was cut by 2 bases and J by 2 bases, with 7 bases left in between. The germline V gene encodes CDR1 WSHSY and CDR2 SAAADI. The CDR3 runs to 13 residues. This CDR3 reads CASSEVSAYEQYF. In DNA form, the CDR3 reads TGCGCCAGCAGTGAGGTCTCAGCCTACGAGCAGTACTTC.

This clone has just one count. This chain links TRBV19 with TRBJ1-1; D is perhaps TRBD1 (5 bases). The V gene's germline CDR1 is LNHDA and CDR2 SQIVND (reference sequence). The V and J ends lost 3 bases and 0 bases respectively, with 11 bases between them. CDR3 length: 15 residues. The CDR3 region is CASSIAGFMNTEAFF. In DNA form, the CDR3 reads TGTGCCAGTAGTATTGCAGGGTTTATGAACACTGAAGCTTTCTTT.

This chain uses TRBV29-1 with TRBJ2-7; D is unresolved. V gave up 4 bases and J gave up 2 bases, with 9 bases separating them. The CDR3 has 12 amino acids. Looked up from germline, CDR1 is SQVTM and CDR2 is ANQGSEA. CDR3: CSVVGNPYEQYF. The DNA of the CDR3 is TGCAGCGTTGTGGGCAACCCCTACGAGCAGTACTTC.

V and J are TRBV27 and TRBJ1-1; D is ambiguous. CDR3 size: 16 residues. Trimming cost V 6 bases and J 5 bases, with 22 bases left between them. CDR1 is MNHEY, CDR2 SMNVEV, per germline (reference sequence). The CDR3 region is CASSLSPGSPTTEAFF. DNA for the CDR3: TGTGCCAGCAGCCTCTCTCCAGGATCCCCAACGACTGAAGCTTTCTTT.

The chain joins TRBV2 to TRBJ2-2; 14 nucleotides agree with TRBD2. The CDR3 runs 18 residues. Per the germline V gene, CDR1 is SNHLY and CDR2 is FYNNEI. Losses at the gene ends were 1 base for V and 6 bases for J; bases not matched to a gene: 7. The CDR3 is CASSEGLAGGPRAGELFF. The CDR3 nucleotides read TGTGCCAGCAGTGAAGGACTAGCGGGAGGGCCGCGAGCCGGGGAGCTGTTTTTT.